What follows is one T cell receptor (beta chain) and its context. The data originate from a study of T cell responses to AZD1222 COVID-19 vaccine. The protocol was immunoSEQ multiplex PCR, while the TCRdb copy is restricted to in-frame clones and leaves out a portion. The sample holds approximately 120,000 clones, approximately 89% seen once. This TCR was recovered from an adult in good health. The material sequenced was peripheral blood, taken on day 0 of AZD1222 vaccination.

The CDR3 DNA follows: TGTGCCAGCAGTGAAAGACAGGCCCTACGATTGAACACTGAAGCTTTCTTT. Its protein product is CASSERQALRLNTEAFF. The chain couples TRBV6-4 to TRBJ1-1; a weak D match, TRBD1 (6 bases). This CDR3 is built from 17 residues. Germline V gene lookup returns CDR1 MRHNA and CDR2 SNTAGT. V was trimmed by 3 bases and J by 0 bases, leaving 17 bases between them.